The following is a T cell receptor (beta chain) sequence with its context. Seattle patient enrollment occurred during active infection, with longitudinal follow-up thereafter. Original handling: Amplification of reference gene primers was used by the study to estimate nucleated cell counts. Here immunoSEQ multiplex PCR was the method, and the copy in TCRdb shows in-frame clones only, minus some. The D gene and trimming were derived from the DNA, and the V and J assignments and clone size from that table. The profile shows approximately 300,000 clones, 70% to 90% of them singletons. The entry originates in a study of blood T cell repertoires in COVID-19. Study background: Samples taken during acute and convalescent COVID-19 were collected in the United States, Italy and Spain. PBMCs, B-cell-depleted T cells, or T cells provided the cDNA or gDNA that made up the material.

The J segment lost 7 bases and the V segment lost 5 bases, leaving 13 bases of the junction unmatched. Per germline, CDR1 SGHTA and CDR2 FQGNSA. This CDR3 is 16 amino acids long. Sample: peripheral blood. The sequence was obtained from a woman in her 50s with COVID-19, enrolled during active disease. J is TRBJ1-4 and V is TRBV7-2; 7 bases agree with TRBD1. DNA for the CDR3: TGTGCCAGCAGCCCCTCGATTGGGACAGCGGGTGAAAAACTGTTTTTT. Protein: CASSPSIGTAGEKLFF.